The entry that follows covers one T cell receptor beta chain sequence. The sample holds other DNA sequences that translate to the same CDR3. TCRdb's copy holds only in-frame clones and misses some; the assay was immunoSEQ multiplex PCR. This table holds some 460,000 clones, around 87% found once. This entry is derived from a study of blood T cell repertoires in COVID-19. Study context: PBMCs, B-cell-depleted T cells, or T cells provided the cDNA or gDNA that made up the material.

Trimming left V 6 bases short and J 1 base short, with 6 bases between. This CDR3 region has 12 residues. The TCR comes from a woman under 30 who had recovered from COVID-19. The source material was PBMCs or T cells enriched from blood (not recorded which). The rearrangement links TRBV12-3 or TRBV12-4 to TRBJ2-5; D unclear. CDR3 sequence reads: CASSPSQETQYF. The CDR3 coding sequence is TGTGCCAGCAGCCCCTCCCAAGAGACCCAGTACTTC.